These 7 T cell receptor beta chains originate from one sample sequenced in a study of T cell responses to AZD1222 COVID-19 vaccine. Assay used: immunoSEQ multiplex PCR; TCRdb lists only in-frame clones, some missing. The sample yields roughly 120,000 clones, 91% seen once. The sequencing used peripheral blood, collected on day 0 of AZD1222 vaccination. These TCRs come from an adult in good health.

The CDR3 coding sequence is TGTGCCATCAGTGAGTCCCCCGGGACATCGATTTACTTC. Its translation is CAISESPGTSIYF. This chain connects TRBV10-3 to TRBJ2-7, with a weak D call TRBD1 (6 bases). This CDR3 is built from 13 residues. The germline CDR1 and CDR2 sequences are ENHRY and SYGVKD. Trimming stripped 0 bases from V and 13 bases from J, with 16 bases between.

J is TRBJ2-3 and V is TRBV2, with 9 bases aligning to TRBD2. V dropped 3 bases and J dropped 2; count of bases not matched to a gene: 3. CDR1 and CDR2 from the germline V gene are SNHLY and FYNNEI. This CDR3 has 15 amino acids. For the CDR3, the DNA is TGTGCCAGCAGTGAGGGACTAGCTCTCACAGATACGCAGTATTTT. Encoded protein: CASSEGLALTDTQYF. Full variable domain (remainder filled in from reference TRBV2 and TRBJ2-3): EPEVTQTPSHQVTQMGQEVILRCVPISNHLYFYWYRQILGQKVEFLVSFYNNEISEKSEIFDDQFSVERPDGSNFTLKIRSTKLEDSAMYFCASSEGLALTDTQYFGPGTRLTVL.

The J gene is TRBJ1-1, the V gene TRBV14, with D unclear. Trimming shortened V by 2 bases and J by 1 base, and 11 bases separated the two germline ends. Germline lookup yields CDR1 SGHDN and CDR2 FVKESK. The CDR3 is made up of 15 amino acids. The CDR3: CASSQRGPSNTEAFF. The CDR3 region has the DNA TGTGCCAGCAGCCAACGGGGTCCCTCGAACACTGAAGCTTTCTTT.

The rearrangement joins TRBV11-2 to TRBJ2-3; D is unclear. V was shortened by 2 bases and J by 0 bases, with 6 bases between the two germline ends. The CDR3 has 14 amino acids. CDR1 is SGHAT and CDR2 is FQNNGV in the germline V gene. CDR3 DNA: TGTGCCAGCAGCTTACAGAAAAGCACAGATACGCAGTATTTT. Protein: CASSLQKSTDTQYF.

The chain is built from TRBV29-1 and TRBJ1-5; no definite D call. Trimming left V 6 bases short and J 2 bases short, with 14 bases between. The CDR3 is 14 amino acids. Looked up from germline, CDR1 is SQVTM and CDR2 is ANQGSEA. CDR3 loop: CSVMSGFGNQPQHF. CDR3 nucleotide sequence: TGCAGCGTGATGTCCGGGTTTGGCAATCAGCCCCAGCATTTT.

On this clone itself: The same CDR3 arises from other DNA sequences in this sample as well. This sequence joins TRBV9 and TRBJ1-1; TRBD1 matches at 10 bases. The trim removed 2 bases at V and 4 bases at J, leaving 2 bases unmatched. CDR3 size: 14 residues. Per germline, CDR1 SGDLS and CDR2 YYNGEE. In DNA form, the CDR3 reads TGTGCCAGCAGCGTTGGACAGGGGGGCACTGAAGCTTTCTTT. This sequence encodes CASSVGQGGTEAFF.

For this clone: Germline and junction disagree at one end, which may indicate a read error. The gene calls are TRBV13 and TRBJ1-2, with D perhaps TRBD1 (5 bases). The CDR3 covers 9 residues. Germline values: CDR1 PRHDT, CDR2 FYEKMQ (reference sequence). CDR3 sequence reads: CASSFPTAF. For the CDR3, the DNA is TGTGCCAGCAGCTTTCCGACAGCCTTC.